This T cell receptor beta chain was found in a study of T cells in narcolepsy. There are a few counts of this clone. What it binds is unknown. Trimming at V came to 7 bases and at J to 0 bases, leaving 5 bases not matched to a gene. CDR1 is SQVTM and CDR2 is ANQGSEA in the germline V gene. The CDR3 consists of 13 residues. Study outcomes and limitations: Autoreactive clonotypes reportedly recurred in blood of same and different patients, not controls. No autoreactive T cell clone sequences appeared in some memory CD4+ repertoires.

TCRdb's copy holds only in-frame clones and misses some; the assay was immunoSEQ multiplex PCR. This table has 20,000 to 30,000 clones, roughly four fifths appearing once. The V gene is TRBV29-1, the J gene TRBJ2-7; 8 bases match TRBD2. The source material was memory (CD45RA-) CD4+ T cells from blood. The clonotype comes from a human donor in good health. In nucleotides, the CDR3 is TGCAGCGCCGGGGGGGTGGGCTCCTACGAGCAGTACTTC. It codes for CSAGGVGSYEQYF.